A single sample is the source of the 25 T cell receptor beta chains below, sequenced in a study of cytomegalovirus exposure and HLA in healthy donors. PCR primers comprised 60 Vbeta and 13 Jbeta primers. Measured with immunoSEQ multiplex PCR; TCRdb has only the in-frame clones, and not every one. The sample has about 140,000 clones, approximately 80% seen once. Sequenced material: PBMCs. The receptors were gathered from a man in his forties in good health and CMV-seronegative.

The rearrangement joins TRBV7-2 to TRBJ2-7, with TRBD2 matching 15 bases. The germline gives CDR1 SGHTA, CDR2 FQGNSA. CDR3 length: 16 residues. Losses at the gene ends were 6 bases for V and 3 bases for J; bases not matched to a gene: 6. The CDR3 spells CASRGGLAGGLYEQYF. CDR3 bases: TGTGCCAGCAGAGGGGGACTAGCGGGGGGACTCTACGAGCAGTACTTC.

The V call is TRBV7-3, the J call TRBJ2-5, with TRBD2 matching 7 bases. V lost 1 base and J lost 2; bases outside the gene matches: 7. The CDR3 length is 16 residues. From germline, CDR1 is SGHTA and CDR2 FQGTGA. The CDR3 DNA sequence: TGTGCCAGCAGCTTAAATACGGGGGGTACACAAGAGACCCAGTACTTC. It specifies CASSLNTGGTQETQYF.

The chain uses TRBV2 and TRBJ2-5; 8 bases fit TRBD2. CDR3 length: 15 amino acids. The V segment lost 4 bases and the J segment 5 bases; nucleotides outside the gene matches: 9. Germline-derived CDR1 and CDR2 are SNHLY and FYNNEI. CDR3: CASSAQRGTQETQYF. The DNA of the CDR3 is TGTGCCAGCAGTGCCCAGCGGGGGACCCAGGAGACCCAGTACTTC.

The chain links TRBV4-3 to TRBJ2-2; no firm D call. The germline V gene has CDR1 LGHNA and CDR2 YSLEER. V lost 3 bases and J lost 5, with 13 bases in between. The CDR3 consists of 15 residues. The CDR3, as DNA: TGCGCCAGCAGCCAGCCGCCTCTCGGGACCGGGGAGCTGTTTTTT. The encoded protein is CASSQPPLGTGELFF.

This clone was found a few times. V is TRBV29-1 and J is TRBJ1-1, with no clear D. The ends were cut back, 7 bases at V and 8 bases at J, with 20 bases in the middle. This CDR3 has 13 amino acids. Germline assignment: CDR1 SQVTM and CDR2 ANQGSEA. CDR3 sequence: CSAGRPGKTEAFF. The CDR3, as DNA: TGCAGCGCTGGGAGGCCGGGGAAAACGGAAGCTTTCTTT. The full variable domain, in which reference TRBV29-1 and TRBJ1-1 provide the parts outside the CDR3, is SAVISQKPSRDICQRGTSLTIQCQVDSQVTMMFWYRQQPGQSLTLIATANQGSEATYESGFVIDKFPISRPNLTFSTLTVSNMSPEDSSIYLCSAGRPGKTEAFFGQGTRLTVV.

The rearrangement links TRBV29-1 to TRBJ1-2, with D uncertain. V lost 0 bases and J 7 bases, leaving 9 bases between the germline ends. There are 12 residues in the CDR3. Germline CDR1 reads SQVTM; CDR2 reads ANQGSEA. CDR3 DNA sequence: TGCAGCGTTGAAGAGGTGAGGGTTGGCTACACCTTC. This translates into CSVEEVRVGYTF.

The genes are TRBV9 and TRBJ2-2; 7 nucleotides match TRBD2. Germline-derived CDR1 and CDR2 are SGDLS and YYNGEE. V dropped 7 bases and J dropped 4; count of bases not matched to a gene: 10. The CDR3 spans 15 residues. CDR3 nucleotide sequence: TGTGCCAGCGCCCCTAGCGGCGGGCCCACCGGGGAGCTGTTTTTT. Translated, it gives CASAPSGGPTGELFF.

The chain has TRBV30 and TRBJ1-5; unclear D gene. The CDR3 runs 14 residues. CDR1 is GTSNPN and CDR2 is SVGIG in the germline V gene (reference sequence). Trimming removed 0 bases from V and 7 bases from J, with 13 bases in between. The CDR3 loop is CAWSVSGSGQPQHF. The DNA of the CDR3 is TGTGCCTGGAGTGTTAGTGGTTCGGGGCAGCCCCAGCATTTT.

The chain links TRBV27 to TRBJ1-6, with TRBD1 as a possible D gene (6 bases). This CDR3 contains 13 residues. Trimming left V 6 bases short and J 5 bases short, with 8 bases between. CDR1 and CDR2 from the germline V gene are MNHEY and SMNVEV (reference sequence). CDR3 region: CASRGQNNSPLHF. The CDR3 nucleotides read TGTGCCAGCAGGGGACAAAATAATTCACCCCTCCACTTT.

V gene TRBV7-9 combines with J gene TRBJ2-7; possible D gene TRBD1, 5 bases. V was trimmed by 1 base and J by 5 bases, leaving 12 bases between them. Germline V CDR1 and CDR2: SEHNR, FQNEAQ (reference sequence). There are 14 residues in the CDR3. The CDR3 here is CASSLGQGTNEQYF. CDR3 coding DNA: TGTGCCAGCAGCTTAGGGCAGGGCACGAACGAGCAGTACTTC.

The chain recombines TRBV2 with TRBJ2-3; D is perhaps TRBD1 (6 bases). Germline CDR1 and CDR2: SNHLY and FYNNEI. The germline V and J ends were trimmed by 1 base and 9 bases, with 14 bases remaining between them. The CDR3 has 14 residues. The DNA for the CDR3 is TGTGCCAGCAGTGAAGACAGGGTGAAGGGCACGCAGTATTTT. Its protein product is CASSEDRVKGTQYF.

The rearrangement uses TRBV11-2 and TRBJ2-7; 7 bases align to TRBD1. V lost 1 base, J lost 2 bases, and 11 bases stayed unmatched. The germline V gene has CDR1 SGHAT and CDR2 FQNNGV. The CDR3 sequence is 17 residues long. This chain's CDR3 is CASSLGPPQGIPYEQYF. In DNA form, the CDR3 reads TGTGCCAGCAGCTTAGGCCCCCCACAGGGGATCCCCTACGAGCAGTACTTC. Full variable domain (rest looked up from reference TRBV11-2 and TRBJ2-7): EAGVAQSPRYKIIEKRQSVAFWCNPISGHATLYWYQQILGQGPKLLIQFQNNGVVDDSQLPKDRFSAERLKGVDSTLKIQPAKLEDSAVYLCASSLGPPQGIPYEQYFGPGTRLTVT.

The CDR3 coding sequence is TGCAGCGTTAAGGGGTACTTCCAAGAGACCCAGTACTTC. This gives the protein CSVKGYFQETQYF. The V and J genes are TRBV29-1 and TRBJ2-5, with D perhaps matching TRBD1 (5 bases). Germline V gives CDR1 SQVTM, CDR2 ANQGSEA. V was clipped by 5 bases and J by 1 base, with 11 bases between them. CDR3 length: 13 amino acids.

The J gene is TRBJ1-1, the V gene TRBV28; D uncertain. Germline assignment: CDR1 MDHEN and CDR2 SYDVKM. The CDR3 consists of 14 residues. V was shortened by 7 bases and J by 4 bases, with 16 bases between the two germline ends. Here the CDR3 reads CASKVAVSSTEAFF. DNA of the CDR3: TGTGCCAGCAAAGTCGCAGTGTCTAGCACTGAAGCTTTCTTT.

The chain recombines TRBV18 with TRBJ2-1, with D unresolved. Germline V CDR1 and CDR2: KGHSH, LQKENI. The length of the CDR3 is 16 residues. V was trimmed by 1 base and J by 2 bases, leaving 12 bases between them. The CDR3 protein is CASSPLPGPAYNEQFF. CDR3 bases: TGTGCCAGCTCACCACTTCCAGGTCCGGCCTACAATGAGCAGTTCTTC.

This clone has at least ten counts. The chain carries TRBV5-1 and TRBJ1-6; D ambiguous. Looked up from germline, CDR1 is SGHRS and CDR2 is YFSETQ. The CDR3 runs to 15 residues. V was clipped by 1 base and J by 6 bases, with 11 bases between them. CDR3 DNA: TGCGCCAGCAGCTTGACAGCAGACACTAATTCACCCCTCCACTTT. Its translation: CASSLTADTNSPLHF.

In its sample, this clone was seen a few times. V is TRBV7-9 and J is TRBJ2-1; TRBD2 matches at 14 bases. In germline, CDR1 is SEHNR, CDR2 FQNEAQ (reference sequence). V shed 8 bases and J 10 bases; nucleotides not matched to a gene: 13. CDR3 size: 16 residues. The CDR3 DNA reads as TGTGCCAGCGGGCAAACGGGACTAGCGGGGGCCCTAGAGCAGTTCTTC. Translating gives CASGQTGLAGALEQFF.

The rearrangement joins TRBV4-3 to TRBJ1-3; 11 nucleotides agree with TRBD1. CDR3 length: 22 amino acids. Germline V gene sequence: CDR1 LGHNA, CDR2 YSLEER. V lost 3 bases, J lost 0 bases, and 19 bases stayed unmatched. The CDR3 loop reads CASSQAHKPGQGVGSSGNTIYF. The CDR3 region has the DNA TGCGCCAGCAGCCAGGCTCATAAACCGGGACAGGGGGTTGGAAGCTCTGGAAACACCATATATTTT.

This clone was detected a few times. The rearrangement uses TRBV7-9 and TRBJ1-5, with a weak D call TRBD1 (5 bases). V lost 5 bases and J lost 7, with 15 bases in between. Looked up from germline, CDR1 is SEHNR and CDR2 is FQNEAQ (reference sequence). The CDR3 totals 14 residues. CDR3 in amino acids: CASSPLGGNQPQHF. The DNA for the CDR3 is TGTGCCAGCAGCCCCTTGGGGGGGAACCAGCCCCAGCATTTT.

The chain recombines TRBV29-1 with TRBJ1-1; TRBD1 might be the D (5 bases). CDR3 size: 13 residues. Germline loops: CDR1 SQVTM, CDR2 ANQGSEA. V lost 1 base and J lost 7, with 13 bases in between. DNA for the CDR3: TGCAGCGTTGAAGGGGGCAGCAAAAATGAAGCTTTCTTT. Amino acid sequence: CSVEGGSKNEAFF.

The chain combines TRBV28 with TRBJ1-3, with D unresolved. Trimming shortened V by 6 bases and J by 10 bases, and 13 bases separated the two germline ends. The CDR3 sequence is 12 residues long. The V gene's germline CDR1 is MDHEN and CDR2 SYDVKM. The CDR3 spells CASRNLGGTIYF. The CDR3 nucleotides read TGTGCCAGCAGAAACCTAGGAGGGACCATATATTTT. The complete variable domain, with remaining parts taken from reference TRBV28 and TRBJ1-3, reads DVKVTQSSRYLVKRTGEKVFLECVQDMDHENMFWYRQDPGLGLRLIYFSYDVKMKEKGDIPEGYSVSREKKERFSLILESASTNQTSMYLCASRNLGGTIYFGEGSWLTVV.

This sequence joins TRBV11-2 and TRBJ1-4; D is perhaps TRBD1 (5 bases). The V gene's germline CDR1 is SGHAT and CDR2 FQNNGV. With 1 base removed from V and 11 bases from J, the gap between germline ends came to 14 bases. The CDR3 is 14 residues long. The CDR3 here is CASSLVGGLKKLFF. The CDR3 nucleotides read TGTGCCAGCAGCTTAGTCGGGGGATTGAAGAAACTGTTTTTT.

In its sample, this clone ranks as medium-sized (0.01 to 0.1%). V usage is TRBV6-1 and J usage is TRBJ1-2; no firm D call. Between the trimmed V and J ends, which lost 6 bases and 8 bases, there was a span of 10 bases. The CDR3 sequence is 11 residues long. Germline-derived CDR1 and CDR2 are MNHNS and SASEGT. The CDR3 loop is CASRTTMGYTF. CDR3 coding DNA: TGTGCCAGCAGGACTACCATGGGCTACACCTTC.

This clone was detected a few times. This chain uses TRBV6-1 with TRBJ1-5; a weak D match, TRBD1 (5 bases). The V gene lost 2 bases and the J gene lost 0 bases, with 11 bases spanning the gap. Per germline, CDR1 MNHNS and CDR2 SASEGT. The length of the CDR3 is 16 residues. Here the CDR3 DNA reads TGTGCCAGCAGTGAATTGAGACAGACTAGCAATCAGCCCCAGCATTTT. Its protein product is CASSELRQTSNQPQHF.

The J gene is TRBJ1-2, the V gene TRBV6-5, with D maybe TRBD1 (5 bases). The ends were cut back, 0 bases at V and 8 bases at J, with 16 bases in the middle. CDR3 size: 15 residues. From germline, CDR1 is MNHEY and CDR2 SVGAGI. CDR3 protein: CASSYSGPAGRGYTF. In DNA form, the CDR3 reads TGTGCCAGCAGTTACTCGGGCCCCGCGGGGCGAGGCTACACCTTC.